This T cell receptor beta chain was found in a study of identical twins. In its sample, this clonotype was seen many times. TCRdb reanalysed the 5' RACE reads using MiXCR and keeps one entry per CDR3 protein. The table lists 550,000 to 800,000 distinct CDR3 sequences, 7.1% of them singletons. Germline loops: CDR1 SNHLY, CDR2 FYNNEI. The CDR3 contains 13 residues. The V gene end was trimmed by 6 bases and the J gene end by 7 bases; junction bases not matched to a gene: 2. These same data were also listed under a study on yellow fever vaccine responses in identical twins.

This receptor was taken from a woman between 18 and 29 years old in good health. Sequencing was performed on PBMCs. The chain joins TRBV2 to TRBJ1-4, with 10 bases fitting TRBD1. The CDR3 loop reads CASRGTGVEKLFF. In DNA form, the CDR3 reads TGTGCCAGCAGGGGGACAGGGGTTGAAAAACTGTTTTTT.